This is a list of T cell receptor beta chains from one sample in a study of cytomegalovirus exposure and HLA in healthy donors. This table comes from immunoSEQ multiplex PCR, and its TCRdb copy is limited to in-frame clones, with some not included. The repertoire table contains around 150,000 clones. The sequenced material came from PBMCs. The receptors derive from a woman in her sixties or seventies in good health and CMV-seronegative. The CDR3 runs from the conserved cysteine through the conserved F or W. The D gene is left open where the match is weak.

cdr3_nt: TGTGCCACCAGCAGAGGTCTAGCGGGAGGAATTAATGCGTGGGAGACCCAGTACTTC
cdr3_aa: CATSRGLAGGINAWETQYF
v_call: TRBV15
d_call: TRBD2
j_call: TRBJ2-5
cdr3_length: 19

cdr3_nt: TGTGCCAGTAGTTTGCGGACAGGGACAGGAGCTGAAGCTTTCTTT
cdr3_aa: CASSLRTGTGAEAFF
v_call: TRBV19
d_call: TRBD1
j_call: TRBJ1-1
cdr3_length: 15

cdr3_nt: TGTGCCAGCAGCTTGGGGCCAGGGAGGGATGGCTACACCTTC
cdr3_aa: CASSLGPGRDGYTF
v_call: TRBV5-4
d_call: -
j_call: TRBJ1-2
cdr3_length: 14

cdr3_nt: TGTGCCAGCAGCTTGGGGTCTCTAGGCTCTGGAAACACCATATATTTT
cdr3_aa: CASSLGSLGSGNTIYF
v_call: TRBV5-4
d_call: -
j_call: TRBJ1-3
cdr3_length: 16

cdr3_nt: TGCAGCGCTTCGGACAGCGAAGGCGCTTTCTTT
cdr3_aa: CSASDSEGAFF
v_call: TRBV29-1
d_call: -
j_call: TRBJ1-1
cdr3_length: 11

cdr3_nt: TGCGCCAGCGGACCACAGGGGGTAGAAGAAAAACTGTTTTTT
cdr3_aa: CASGPQGVEEKLFF
v_call: TRBV5-1
d_call: TRBD1
j_call: TRBJ1-4
cdr3_length: 14

cdr3_nt: TGTGCCAGCAGCACCAGTCCAGCGGGATCATACGAGCAGTACTTC
cdr3_aa: CASSTSPAGSYEQYF
v_call: TRBV9
d_call: TRBD2
j_call: TRBJ2-7
cdr3_length: 15

cdr3_nt: TGTGCCAGCAGCTTACTAGCGGGGGCGAACACCGGGGAGCTGTTTTTT
cdr3_aa: CASSLLAGANTGELFF
v_call: TRBV7-8
d_call: TRBD2
j_call: TRBJ2-2
cdr3_length: 16

cdr3_nt: TGCAGCGTTGTGGGACTAGCGGCTGCTAGCACAGATACGCAGTATTTT
cdr3_aa: CSVVGLAAASTDTQYF
v_call: TRBV29-1
d_call: TRBD2
j_call: TRBJ2-3
cdr3_length: 16

cdr3_nt: TGTGCCAGCAGCTTTTCCAGCCCGGGGAGTGCCGGGGAGCTGTTTTTT
cdr3_aa: CASSFSSPGSAGELFF
v_call: TRBV11-1
d_call: -
j_call: TRBJ2-2
cdr3_length: 16

cdr3_nt: TGTGCCAGCTCAATCGCCCAGGAAAAACTGTTTTTT
cdr3_aa: CASSIAQEKLFF
v_call: TRBV18
d_call: -
j_call: TRBJ1-4
cdr3_length: 12

cdr3_nt: TGCGCCAGCAGGGGACAGGGGGCGCAAAATGAGCAGTTCTTC
cdr3_aa: CASRGQGAQNEQFF
v_call: TRBV5-1
d_call: TRBD1
j_call: TRBJ2-1
cdr3_length: 14

cdr3_nt: TGTGCCAGCAGCTTTTCAACAGCAATGAACACTGAAGCTTTCTTT
cdr3_aa: CASSFSTAMNTEAFF
v_call: TRBV7-9
d_call: -
j_call: TRBJ1-1
cdr3_length: 15

cdr3_nt: TGTGCCAGCAGCTCCCCCGGGACAGGGGGCAACAATGAGCAGTTCTTC
cdr3_aa: CASSSPGTGGNNEQFF
v_call: TRBV7-9
d_call: TRBD1
j_call: TRBJ2-1
cdr3_length: 16

cdr3_nt: TGCGCCAGCAGATATATTGCAGATTCCACTGAAGCTTTCTTT
cdr3_aa: CASRYIADSTEAFF
v_call: TRBV5-1
d_call: -
j_call: TRBJ1-1
cdr3_length: 14

cdr3_nt: TGTGCCAGCAGTTATCCCGGGACAGGGGGCTACACCTTC
cdr3_aa: CASSYPGTGGYTF
v_call: TRBV6-5
d_call: TRBD1
j_call: TRBJ1-2
cdr3_length: 13

cdr3_nt: TGTGCTAGTGGTTTGGCAGGCACCCGTTCACCCCTCCACTTT
cdr3_aa: CASGLAGTRSPLHF
v_call: TRBV12-5
d_call: -
j_call: TRBJ1-6
cdr3_length: 14

cdr3_nt: TGCGCCAGCAGCACCCAATTTCTCCAGGGTTCGATGAACACTGAAGCTTTCTTT
cdr3_aa: CASSTQFLQGSMNTEAFF
v_call: TRBV4-1
d_call: -
j_call: TRBJ1-1
cdr3_length: 18

cdr3_nt: TGTGCCAGCAGTCCCCGAAAACTGACAGGCGGCTACACCTTC
cdr3_aa: CASSPRKLTGGYTF
v_call: TRBV7-2
d_call: -
j_call: TRBJ1-2
cdr3_length: 14

cdr3_nt: TGCGCCAGCAGCCAAGTCTCGGATACGCAGTATTTT
cdr3_aa: CASSQVSDTQYF
v_call: TRBV4-1
d_call: -
j_call: TRBJ2-3
cdr3_length: 12

cdr3_nt: TGTGCCAGCAGCGCGGACTCCTCCAGAGGGGAGCTGTTTTTT
cdr3_aa: CASSADSSRGELFF
v_call: TRBV7-3
d_call: -
j_call: TRBJ2-2
cdr3_length: 14

cdr3_nt: TGTGCCAGCAGCTTTAGAGATACGCAGTATTTT
cdr3_aa: CASSFRDTQYF
v_call: TRBV7-9
d_call: -
j_call: TRBJ2-3
cdr3_length: 11

cdr3_nt: TGTGCCAGTACCCGGGTTCCCAAACCCTACACTGAAGCTTTCTTT
cdr3_aa: CASTRVPKPYTEAFF
v_call: TRBV19
d_call: -
j_call: TRBJ1-1
cdr3_length: 15

cdr3_nt: TGCGCCAGCAGTGAGGAGGGGAGGGGTTCACCCCTCCACTTT
cdr3_aa: CASSEEGRGSPLHF
v_call: TRBV10-2
d_call: -
j_call: TRBJ1-6
cdr3_length: 14

cdr3_nt: TGTGCCAGCTCAGCACAGGGGGCGGATGGAAACACCATATATTTT
cdr3_aa: CASSAQGADGNTIYF
v_call: TRBV18
d_call: TRBD1
j_call: TRBJ1-3
cdr3_length: 15

cdr3_nt: TGTGCCAGCAGCGTAGCTGGGACAAAGAACACTGAAGCTTTCTTT
cdr3_aa: CASSVAGTKNTEAFF
v_call: TRBV9
d_call: -
j_call: TRBJ1-1
cdr3_length: 15

cdr3_nt: TGTGCCAGCGATGACGGGACAGGGCTTTTTCCTGGAAACACCATATATTTT
cdr3_aa: CASDDGTGLFPGNTIYF
v_call: TRBV7-9
d_call: TRBD1
j_call: TRBJ1-3
cdr3_length: 17

cdr3_nt: TGTGCCAGCAGCTTAGCTTTTCCGCCCCTCAGTCAGCCCCAGCATTTT
cdr3_aa: CASSLAFPPLSQPQHF
v_call: TRBV7-2
d_call: -
j_call: TRBJ1-5
cdr3_length: 16

cdr3_nt: TGTGCCAGCAGATCACTAGCGGGGGGCCAACAAGAGACCCAGTACTTC
cdr3_aa: CASRSLAGGQQETQYF
v_call: TRBV5-4
d_call: TRBD2
j_call: TRBJ2-5
cdr3_length: 16

cdr3_nt: TGCAGTGCTGCGACTGGCAATGAGCAGTTCTTC
cdr3_aa: CSAATGNEQFF
v_call: TRBV20-1
d_call: -
j_call: TRBJ2-1
cdr3_length: 11

cdr3_nt: TGTGCCAGCTCACCACCGGGGGCCAGGAACTATGGCTACACCTTC
cdr3_aa: CASSPPGARNYGYTF
v_call: TRBV18
d_call: -
j_call: TRBJ1-2
cdr3_length: 15

cdr3_nt: TGTGCCAGCAGTTACTCTTACAGGGTAGGGGAGACCCAGTACTTC
cdr3_aa: CASSYSYRVGETQYF
v_call: TRBV6-5
d_call: -
j_call: TRBJ2-5
cdr3_length: 15

cdr3_nt: TGTGCCAGCAAGGAGAACTATGGCTACACCTTC
cdr3_aa: CASKENYGYTF
v_call: TRBV2
d_call: -
j_call: TRBJ1-2
cdr3_length: 11

cdr3_nt: TGTGCCAGCAGTACGCAGGACACTGAAGCTTTCTTT
cdr3_aa: CASSTQDTEAFF
v_call: TRBV2
d_call: -
j_call: TRBJ1-1
cdr3_length: 12

cdr3_nt: TGTGCCAGCAGCTTTCAGATGAACACTGAAGCTTTCTTT
cdr3_aa: CASSFQMNTEAFF
v_call: TRBV7-8
d_call: -
j_call: TRBJ1-1
cdr3_length: 13

cdr3_nt: TGTGCCAGCAGCCGAAGACAGAATATGGAGACCCAGTACTTC
cdr3_aa: CASSRRQNMETQYF
v_call: TRBV7-2
d_call: -
j_call: TRBJ2-5
cdr3_length: 14

cdr3_nt: TGTGCCAGCAGCTTCTCGACAGGGAAGGACGAGACCCAGTACTTC
cdr3_aa: CASSFSTGKDETQYF
v_call: TRBV7-2
d_call: TRBD1
j_call: TRBJ2-5
cdr3_length: 15

cdr3_nt: TGCGCCAGCAGCTTGGATTGGCGGGGGGGGAGAGAGACCCAGTACTTC
cdr3_aa: CASSLDWRGGRETQYF
v_call: TRBV5-1
d_call: TRBD2
j_call: TRBJ2-5
cdr3_length: 16

cdr3_nt: TGTGCCAGCAGTGGACAAGGGACTGATGAAGCTTTCTTT
cdr3_aa: CASSGQGTDEAFF
v_call: TRBV2
d_call: -
j_call: TRBJ1-1
cdr3_length: 13

cdr3_nt: TGTGCCAGCAGCTTAAGCGGGAGGGAGGAGACCCAGTACTTC
cdr3_aa: CASSLSGREETQYF
v_call: TRBV5-5
d_call: TRBD2
j_call: TRBJ2-5
cdr3_length: 14

cdr3_nt: TGTGCCAGCAGCCTGGGACAGTCGGGCCATGAGCAGTTCTTC
cdr3_aa: CASSLGQSGHEQFF
v_call: TRBV7-3
d_call: TRBD1
j_call: TRBJ2-1
cdr3_length: 14

cdr3_nt: TGTGCCAGTATCTCTCTGACAGGGGGAAGGGAAAAACTGTTTTTT
cdr3_aa: CASISLTGGREKLFF
v_call: TRBV19
d_call: TRBD1
j_call: TRBJ1-4
cdr3_length: 15

cdr3_nt: TGTGCCAGCAGTGAAGCGCGGCTCCTTGCCACAGATACGCAGTATTTT
cdr3_aa: CASSEARLLATDTQYF
v_call: TRBV2
d_call: -
j_call: TRBJ2-3
cdr3_length: 16

cdr3_nt: TGTGCTAGTGGTTTCGGACAGGGGGGAGCCGGGGAGCTGTTTTTT
cdr3_aa: CASGFGQGGAGELFF
v_call: TRBV12-5
d_call: TRBD1
j_call: TRBJ2-2
cdr3_length: 15

cdr3_nt: TGTGCCACCAGCAGGGAGTTAAGCTCCTACAATGAGCAGTTCTTC
cdr3_aa: CATSRELSSYNEQFF
v_call: TRBV15
d_call: -
j_call: TRBJ2-1
cdr3_length: 15

cdr3_nt: TGTGCCAGCAAAGGACAGTCGAATGAGCAGTTCTTC
cdr3_aa: CASKGQSNEQFF
v_call: TRBV6-5
d_call: -
j_call: TRBJ2-1
cdr3_length: 12

cdr3_nt: TGTGCCAGCAGTCCTACGGGGGGCCCTAGCTACGAGCAGTACTTC
cdr3_aa: CASSPTGGPSYEQYF
v_call: TRBV7-9
d_call: -
j_call: TRBJ2-7
cdr3_length: 15

cdr3_nt: TGTGCCAGCAGTTCGGGACCGGGACAGATGAACACTGAAGCTTTCTTT
cdr3_aa: CASSSGPGQMNTEAFF
v_call: TRBV27
d_call: TRBD1
j_call: TRBJ1-1
cdr3_length: 16

cdr3_nt: TGTGCCAGCAGCGTAGCTACGGGAAACTATGGCTACACCTTC
cdr3_aa: CASSVATGNYGYTF
v_call: TRBV9
d_call: -
j_call: TRBJ1-2
cdr3_length: 14

cdr3_nt: TGTGCCAGCAGCTTAACAGCAGGGGCGGGCGTGAACACTGAAGCTTTCTTT
cdr3_aa: CASSLTAGAGVNTEAFF
v_call: TRBV7-3
d_call: -
j_call: TRBJ1-1
cdr3_length: 17

cdr3_nt: TGCGCCAGCAGAAAGGGGGCGCAGGACAATGAGCAGTTCTTC
cdr3_aa: CASRKGAQDNEQFF
v_call: TRBV5-1
d_call: TRBD1
j_call: TRBJ2-1
cdr3_length: 14

cdr3_nt: TGTGCCAGCAGCCCCGGGGGGGCCTCCGGGAGTGGAAACACCATATATTTT
cdr3_aa: CASSPGGASGSGNTIYF
v_call: TRBV9
d_call: -
j_call: TRBJ1-3
cdr3_length: 17

cdr3_nt: TGTGCCAGTAGTCCGCGGACAGGGTTTTACGAGCAGTACTTC
cdr3_aa: CASSPRTGFYEQYF
v_call: TRBV19
d_call: TRBD1
j_call: TRBJ2-7
cdr3_length: 14

cdr3_nt: TGCGCCAGCAGCCCCCACCCTAGCGGGACCTTACAAGAGACCCAGTACTTC
cdr3_aa: CASSPHPSGTLQETQYF
v_call: TRBV4-1
d_call: TRBD2
j_call: TRBJ2-5
cdr3_length: 17

cdr3_nt: TGCGCCAGCAGCCAGACTCGGACAGGGGTCTCCTACAATGAGCAGTTCTTC
cdr3_aa: CASSQTRTGVSYNEQFF
v_call: TRBV4-1
d_call: TRBD1
j_call: TRBJ2-1
cdr3_length: 17

cdr3_nt: TGTGCCAGCAGCAAAGCGACAGGGGGCAAAGGCGGTGGCACTGAAGCTTTCTTT
cdr3_aa: CASSKATGGKGGGTEAFF
v_call: TRBV21-1
d_call: -
j_call: TRBJ1-1
cdr3_length: 18

cdr3_nt: TGTGCCAGCAGCACAGGGTACAATGAGCAGTTCTTC
cdr3_aa: CASSTGYNEQFF
v_call: TRBV5-5
d_call: -
j_call: TRBJ2-1
cdr3_length: 12